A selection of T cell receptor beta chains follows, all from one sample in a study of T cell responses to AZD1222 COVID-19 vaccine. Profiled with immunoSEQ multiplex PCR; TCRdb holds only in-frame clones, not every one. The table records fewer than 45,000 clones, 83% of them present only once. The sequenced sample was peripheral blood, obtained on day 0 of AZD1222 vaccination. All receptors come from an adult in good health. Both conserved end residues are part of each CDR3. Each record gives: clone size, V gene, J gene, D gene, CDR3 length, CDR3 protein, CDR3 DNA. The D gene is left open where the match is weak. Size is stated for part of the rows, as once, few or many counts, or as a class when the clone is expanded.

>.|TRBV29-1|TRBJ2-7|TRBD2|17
CSVEEGTSGTSSYEQYF
TGCAGCGTTGAAGAAGGGACTAGCGGGACGAGCTCCTACGAGCAGTACTTC
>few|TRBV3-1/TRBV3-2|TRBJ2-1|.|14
CASTSGATYNEQFF
TGTGCCAGCACCTCGGGAGCCACCTACAATGAGCAGTTCTTC
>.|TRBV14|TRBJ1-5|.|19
CASSQGFVHGSWGNQPQHF
TGTGCCAGCAGCCAAGGGTTCGTCCACGGCTCTTGGGGCAATCAGCCCCAGCATTTT
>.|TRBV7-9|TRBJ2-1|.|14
CASSLDWSYNEQFF
TGTGCCAGCAGCTTGGACTGGTCCTACAATGAGCAGTTCTTC
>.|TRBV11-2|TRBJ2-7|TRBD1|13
CASRRTGDHEQYF
TGTGCCAGCCGCCGGACAGGGGACCACGAGCAGTACTTC
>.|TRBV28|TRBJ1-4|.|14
CASSLGGAVEKLFF
TGTGCCAGCAGTTTAGGGGGGGCGGTGGAAAAACTGTTTTTT
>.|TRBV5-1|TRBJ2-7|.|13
CASSLAVSYEQYF
TGCGCCAGCAGCTTGGCCGTAAGCTACGAGCAGTACTTC
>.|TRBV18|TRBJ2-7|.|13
CASSPKSSYEQYF
TGTGCCAGCTCACCGAAATCATCCTACGAGCAGTACTTC
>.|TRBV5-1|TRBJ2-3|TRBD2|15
CASSFGGGGTDTQYF
TGCGCCAGCAGCTTCGGGGGAGGGGGCACAGATACGCAGTATTTT
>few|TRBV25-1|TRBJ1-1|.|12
CASSGMEGRAFF
TGTGCCAGCAGTGGCATGGAGGGCCGGGCTTTCTTT
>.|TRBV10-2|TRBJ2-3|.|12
CASGDPADTQYF
TGCGCCAGCGGAGATCCGGCAGATACGCAGTATTTT
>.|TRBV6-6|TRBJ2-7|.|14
CASSDTGESYEQYF
TGTGCCAGCAGTGACACCGGGGAATCCTACGAGCAGTACTTC
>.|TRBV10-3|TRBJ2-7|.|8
CAIRGGNF
TGTGCCATAAGAGGGGGGAACTTC
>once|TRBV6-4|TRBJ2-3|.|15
CASRRTGIGTDTQYF
TGTGCCAGCAGGAGAACAGGGATTGGGACAGATACGCAGTATTTT
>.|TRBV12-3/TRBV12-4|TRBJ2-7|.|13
CASSLNRAYEQYF
TGTGCCAGCAGTCTTAACAGGGCCTACGAGCAGTACTTC
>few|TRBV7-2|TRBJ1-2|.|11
CASTLGAGYTF
TGTGCCAGCACCCTGGGGGCTGGCTACACCTTC
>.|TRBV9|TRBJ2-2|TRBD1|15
CASSVVQGESGELFF
TGTGCCAGCAGCGTAGTACAGGGGGAGAGCGGGGAGCTGTTTTTT
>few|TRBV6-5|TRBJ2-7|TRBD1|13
CASIDRGRYEQYF
TGTGCCAGCATAGACAGGGGGCGGTACGAGCAGTACTTC
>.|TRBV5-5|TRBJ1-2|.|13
CASSLARLGGYTF
TGTGCCAGCAGCTTGGCCCGTTTGGGCGGCTACACCTTC
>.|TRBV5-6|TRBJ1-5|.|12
CASSLLQGPQHF
TGTGCCAGCAGCTTGCTACAGGGCCCCCAGCATTTT
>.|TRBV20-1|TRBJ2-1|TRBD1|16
CSARDRGSSSYNEQFF
TGCAGTGCTCGTGACAGGGGGTCTAGCTCCTACAATGAGCAGTTCTTC
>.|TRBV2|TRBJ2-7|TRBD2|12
CASRAGNYEQYF
TGTGCCAGCAGAGCGGGGAATTACGAGCAGTACTTC
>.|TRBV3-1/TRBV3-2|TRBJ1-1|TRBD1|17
CASSQKGIGQGNTEAFF
TGTGCCAGCAGCCAAAAGGGAATAGGACAGGGCAACACTGAAGCTTTCTTT
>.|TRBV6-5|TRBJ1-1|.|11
CASSYSRDVFF
TGTGCCAGCAGTTACTCGCGGGACGTTTTCTTT
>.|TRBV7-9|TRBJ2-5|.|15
CASSSAFGGVETQYF
TGTGCCAGCAGCTCGGCATTCGGAGGGGTAGAGACCCAGTACTTC
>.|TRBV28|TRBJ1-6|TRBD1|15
CASSSGTGGISPLHF
TGTGCCAGCAGTTCCGGGACAGGGGGAATTTCACCCCTCCACTTT
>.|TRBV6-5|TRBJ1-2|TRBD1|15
CASTQSPDRGYGYTF
TGTGCCAGCACCCAATCCCCTGACAGGGGCTATGGCTACACCTTC
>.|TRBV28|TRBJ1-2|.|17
CASSLSGRGWGNYGYTF
TGTGCCAGCAGTCTGTCTGGGAGAGGGTGGGGGAACTATGGCTACACCTTC
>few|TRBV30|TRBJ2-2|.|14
CAWSVGVLRGELFF
TGTGCCTGGAGTGTGGGGGTTTTGCGCGGGGAGCTGTTTTTT
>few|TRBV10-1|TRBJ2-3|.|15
CASSERVGGADTQYF
TGCGCCAGCAGTGAGAGGGTCGGAGGGGCAGATACGCAGTATTTT
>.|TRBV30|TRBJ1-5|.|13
CAWSVQGNQPQHF
TGTGCCTGGAGTGTACAGGGAAATCAGCCCCAGCATTTT
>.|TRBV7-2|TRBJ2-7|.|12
CASSLTFYEQYF
TGTGCCAGCAGCCTGACCTTCTACGAGCAGTACTTC
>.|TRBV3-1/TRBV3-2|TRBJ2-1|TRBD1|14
CASSQGQGNNEQFF
TGTGCCAGCAGCCAGGGACAGGGTAACAATGAGCAGTTCTTC
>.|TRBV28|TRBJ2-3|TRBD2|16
CASSSPTSGTRDTQYF
TGTGCCAGCAGTAGCCCGACTAGCGGGACCCGGGATACGCAGTATTTT
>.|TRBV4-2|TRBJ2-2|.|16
CASSQEGLGGAGELFF
TGTGCCAGCAGCCAAGAAGGGCTCGGCGGGGCCGGGGAGCTGTTTTTT
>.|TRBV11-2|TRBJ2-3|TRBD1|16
CASSLSGQASTDTQYF
TGTGCCAGCAGCTTGTCAGGACAGGCGAGCACAGATACGCAGTATTTT
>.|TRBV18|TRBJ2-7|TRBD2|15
CASSIASGGQYEQYF
TGTGCCAGCTCAATAGCTAGCGGGGGACAATACGAGCAGTACTTC
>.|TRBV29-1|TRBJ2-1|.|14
CSVGSGNLYNEQFF
TGCAGCGTTGGATCCGGAAACCTCTACAATGAGCAGTTCTTC
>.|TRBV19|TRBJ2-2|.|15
CASRVGPTNTGELFF
TGTGCCAGTAGGGTGGGTCCGACGAACACCGGGGAGCTGTTTTTT
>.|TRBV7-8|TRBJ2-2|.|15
CASSLGLRTGGELFF
TGTGCCAGCAGCTTAGGTCTTAGAACAGGCGGGGAGCTGTTTTTT